This paragraph reports one TCR beta chain. There are many counts of this clonotype. Its antigen is unknown. There are no base qualities to consult, and no much larger clone falls within one base. This entry belongs to a study of T-cell reconstitution after alpha-beta-depleted transplantation in children (dated by TCRdb to 2016 to 2017). Notes on the research overall: T-cell immune reconstitution after TCRalphabeta/CD19-depleted allogeneic hematopoietic cell transplantation in children was quantitatively tracked in the study by means of TCR repertoire profiling.

The intended sense of this specimen's treatment or condition label: allogeneic hematopoietic cell transplantation with graft depleted of TCRalphabeta T cells and CD19 B cells. Transplant recipients were children who received TCRalphabeta/CD19-depleted allogeneic hematopoietic cell grafts. The research as a whole found: Over subsequent months, a decline in hyperexpanded clone frequencies was noted, and after one year, T-cell counts and TCRbeta diversity were mostly ascribed to newly produced T cells. The high TCRbeta diversity at day 60 in some patients was ascribed to recipient T cells and intrathymic progenitors that had survived conditioning. Apparently early alphabetaT-cell count recovery about two months after transplant reportedly relied on only several hundred rapidly expanded clones derived from non-depleted graft cells.

Ends trimmed: V by 2 bases, J by 5 bases; bases unmatched to a gene: 7. The germline V gene (reference sequence) yields DFQATT for CDR1 and SNEGSKA for CDR2. Including the terminal cysteine and phenylalanine, the CDR3 comprises 16 residues. Only CDR3 DNA is held: 48 bases, read in frame from base 1. The library relied on PCR. Sequencing used an Illumina HiSeq 2500. TCR library preparation used molecular barcoding, with unique molecular identifiers applied to normalize quantification of the TCRbeta repertoire. The public reads were reanalyzed by TCRdb: fastp trimming at Q25, MiXCR alignment, in-frame beta chains only. CDR3 protein duplicates are merged, each entry listing the most common genes and DNA. The sample table contains 250,000 to 300,000 distinct CDR3 sequences; only one count was recorded for about 7.3% of them. Approximately 8.2% of the sample is in the top ten clones.

Source: peripheral blood, taken 360 days after TCRalphabeta/CD19-depleted stem cell transplant. The rearranged segments are TRBV20-1 and TRBJ2-1, with 12 bases matching TRBD2. This clonotype originated in a female patient aged 2-10 years who had a stem cell transplant for Fanconi anemia, so the T cells may come from the graft donor. The DNA sequence is as follows: TGCAGTGCTAGACTCCTGACTAGCGGGAGACACAATGAGCAGTTCTTC. Its translation is CSARLLTSGRHNEQFF.